This paragraph covers one T cell receptor (beta chain) sequence. Its antigen is not known. This sample was included in a study of T cells in Graves' hyperthyroidism and ophthalmopathy. Amplification yielded TCR beta CDR3 regions, with RNA transcripts as the source. In the first-round RT-PCR of the TCR CDR3, the HTBI primer set was used. TCRdb passed the multiplex PCR reads through MiXCR, listing each CDR3 protein once. The data contain some 550,000 distinct CDR3 sequences, 16% of them singletons. CDR1 is MNHNS, CDR2 SASEGT, per germline. The J segment lost 6 bases and the V segment lost 7 bases, leaving 8 bases of the junction unmatched. CDR3 length: 14 amino acids. Study findings and constraints: A model built on 13 V-J features separated ophthalmopathy from stable hyperthyroidism.

What was sequenced was blood. The rearrangement links TRBV6-1 to TRBJ2-3, with 9 nucleotides matching TRBD2. The TCR sequence derives from a woman in her 40s with Graves' ophthalmopathy. The CDR3 is CASTGGGGSDTQYF. The DNA for the CDR3 is TGTGCCAGCACTGGCGGGGGGGGTTCCGATACGCAGTATTTT.